This T cell receptor beta chain was recovered during a study of CD8 T cells in ankylosing spondylitis. Notes on the study in general: Characteristic, it appeared, of ankylosing spondylitis blood was a TCR beta motif of eight highly homologous variants. As for the disease-linked clones, they showed a CD8+ phenotype and occurred at relatively low frequencies in peripheral blood. Prior literature has documented some motif variants in synovial fluid and blood from reactive arthritis. Enrichment of disease-linked clones was reportedly significant in matched ankylosing spondylitis synovial fluid.

Many counts were recorded for this clonotype. Its specificity is unknown. CDR3 length equals 14 residues. CDR1 is SGHDN and CDR2 is FVKESK in the germline V gene. Unmatched junction bases numbered 7, after V lost 3 bases and J lost 7 bases. Scientists made TCR beta libraries using quantitative 5'-RACE with molecular barcodes. TCRdb itself ran the 5' RACE reads through MiXCR, one entry per CDR3 protein. In the table there are about 200,000 distinct CDR3 sequences, about 7.3% of which are singletons. V is TRBV14 and J is TRBJ1-2; TRBD1 agrees at 8 bases. The material sequenced was blood, either unsorted or a sorted T cell fraction (not recorded which). This receptor was identified in a male donor with ankylosing spondylitis. The chain's CDR3 is CASSHRVQGAGYTF. In DNA form, the CDR3 reads TGTGCCAGCAGCCATCGGGTCCAGGGGGCTGGCTACACCTTC. Full variable domain (remainder filled in from reference TRBV14 and TRBJ1-2): EAGVTQFPSHSVIEKGQTVTLRCDPISGHDNLYWYRRVMGKEIKFLLHFVKESKQDESGMPNNRFLAERTGGTYSTLKVQPAELEDSGVYFCASSHRVQGAGYTFGSGTRLTVV.